This T cell receptor (beta chain) was identified during a study of vaccination effects on CD4 cells after COVID-19. On the study more broadly: Participants got two doses of BNT162b2 or mRNA-1273 vaccine.

Data came from immunoSEQ multiplex PCR; TCRdb stores just in-frame clones and leaves some out. Of roughly 30,000 clones listed, roughly 72% are singletons. Many counts were recorded for this clone. The antigen is unknown. Within the ViraFEST assay, antigen-specific CD4+ T cells underwent expansion with viral peptide pools prior to sequencing. Upon completion of roughly ten days in culture, CD4+ T cells were isolated. Previously uninfected by SARS-CoV-2, the vaccine recipients also showed negative nucleocapsid antibodies. With roughly 10 ug/ml peptides and about 9.7 IU/ml IL-2, a few million PBMC per well were cultured. Source: CD4+ T cells from PBMCs cultured with HCoV-OC43 spike peptides, taken before COVID-19 vaccination. Subset here: HCoV-OC43 spike overlapping peptide pool stimulation. The receptor was isolated from a human donor who received a COVID-19 vaccine.

The CDR3 DNA is TGTGCCAGCAGTCCAGGGACGGGCTACACCTTC. Its protein is CASSPGTGYTF. The chain employs TRBV12-3 or TRBV12-4 and TRBJ1-2; tentative D call: TRBD1 (5 bases). V was pared by 5 bases and J by 8 bases, with 9 bases between. This CDR3 spans 11 amino acids.